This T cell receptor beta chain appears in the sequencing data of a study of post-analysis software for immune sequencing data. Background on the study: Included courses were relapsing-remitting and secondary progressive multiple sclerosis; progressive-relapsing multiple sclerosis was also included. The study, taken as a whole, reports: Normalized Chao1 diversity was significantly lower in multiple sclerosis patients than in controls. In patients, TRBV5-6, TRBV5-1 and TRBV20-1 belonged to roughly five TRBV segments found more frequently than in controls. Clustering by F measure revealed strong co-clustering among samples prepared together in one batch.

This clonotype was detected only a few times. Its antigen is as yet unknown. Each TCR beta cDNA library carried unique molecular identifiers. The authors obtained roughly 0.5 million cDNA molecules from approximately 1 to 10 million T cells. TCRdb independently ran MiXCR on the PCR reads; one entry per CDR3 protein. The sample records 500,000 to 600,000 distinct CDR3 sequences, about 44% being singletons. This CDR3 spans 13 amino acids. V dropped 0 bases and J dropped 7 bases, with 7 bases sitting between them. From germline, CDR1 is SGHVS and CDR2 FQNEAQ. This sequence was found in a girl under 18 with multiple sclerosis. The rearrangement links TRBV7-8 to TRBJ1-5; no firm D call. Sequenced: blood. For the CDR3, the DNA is TGTGCCAGCAGCTTAGCGGTCAGGCAGCCCCAGCATTTT. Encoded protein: CASSLAVRQPQHF.